The sample holds many counts of the clone carrying this T cell receptor (beta chain). This specimen comes from a study of CD8 T cells in ankylosing spondylitis. Germline-derived CDR1 and CDR2 are SEHNR and FQNEAQ (reference sequence). V was pared by 2 bases and J by 6 bases, with 12 bases between. The CDR3 spans 14 residues. TCRdb fed the 5' RACE reads into MiXCR, producing one record per CDR3 protein. The sample yields roughly 250,000 distinct CDR3 sequences, around 9.2% seen once. The chain recombines TRBV7-9 with TRBJ2-3; D call uncertain. The TCR sequence derives from a male donor with ankylosing spondylitis or in good health (not recorded which). What was sequenced was blood, either unsorted or a sorted T cell fraction (not recorded which). The CDR3 DNA sequence: TGTGCCAGCAGCTTAATTACCGCGGTGGATACGCAGTATTTT. Its translation: CASSLITAVDTQYF.